This T cell receptor beta chain emerged from a study of blood T cell repertoires in COVID-19. Study information: Material from acute and convalescent COVID-19 was sourced from the United States, Italy and Spain. PBMCs, B-cell-depleted T cells, or T cells were the source of the cDNA or gDNA that made up the material.

The CDR3 extends over 17 amino acids. Germline loops: CDR1 LGHNA, CDR2 YSLEER. Trimming left V 0 bases short and J 12 bases short, with 24 bases between. Some clones are missing from TCRdb's copy, which holds only in-frame ones; the method was immunoSEQ multiplex PCR. The sample lists around 240,000 clones, 83% occurring once. The specimen was peripheral blood. The genes are TRBV4-3 and TRBJ2-1, with D possibly being TRBD2 (5 bases). This TCR came from a woman aged 45-60 years with acute or convalescent COVID-19. CDR3 protein: CASSQDRARRMLEGQFF. DNA of the CDR3: TGCGCCAGCAGCCAAGATAGGGCGCGACGGATGCTCGAGGGGCAGTTCTTC.